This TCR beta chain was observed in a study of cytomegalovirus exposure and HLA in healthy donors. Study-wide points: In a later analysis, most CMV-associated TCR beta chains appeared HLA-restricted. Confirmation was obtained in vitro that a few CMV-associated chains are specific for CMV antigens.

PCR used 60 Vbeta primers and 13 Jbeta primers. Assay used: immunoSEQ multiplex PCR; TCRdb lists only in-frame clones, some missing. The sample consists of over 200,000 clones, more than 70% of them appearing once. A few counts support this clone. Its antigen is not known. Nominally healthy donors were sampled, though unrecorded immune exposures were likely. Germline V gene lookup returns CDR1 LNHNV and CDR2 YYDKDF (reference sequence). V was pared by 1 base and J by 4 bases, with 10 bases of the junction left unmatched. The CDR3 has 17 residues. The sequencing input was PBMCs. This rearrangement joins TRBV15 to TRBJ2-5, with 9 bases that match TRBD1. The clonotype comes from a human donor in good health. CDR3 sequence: CATSRVLTGQGLETQYF. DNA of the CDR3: TGTGCCACCAGCAGAGTTCTTACGGGACAGGGCCTAGAGACCCAGTACTTC.